The 30 T cell receptor beta chains reported below all come from one sample, sequenced in a study of cytomegalovirus exposure and HLA in healthy donors. The study ran its PCR with 60 Vbeta and 13 Jbeta primers. The method was immunoSEQ multiplex PCR; TCRdb's version includes in-frame clones alone and lacks a portion of them. The sample carries under 150,000 clones, about two thirds recorded once. Source material: PBMCs. All receptors come from a man in his fifties or sixties in good health and CMV-seronegative.

This clone was seen just once. The chain joins TRBV7-9 to TRBJ1-5, with D maybe TRBD1 (5 bases). Trimming left V 6 bases short and J 0 bases short, with 12 bases between. The CDR3 extends over 15 amino acids. Germline CDR1 is SEHNR and CDR2 is FQNEAQ (reference sequence). The CDR3 nucleotides are TGTGCCAGCAGTAGGGGAGGATCTAGCAATCAGCCCCAGCATTTT. Translation gives CASSRGGSSNQPQHF. Complete variable domain (other parts from reference TRBV7-9 and TRBJ1-5): DTGVSQNPRHKITKRGQNVTFRCDPISEHNRLYWYRQTLGQGPEFLTYFQNEAQLEKSRLLSDRFSAERPKGSFSTLEIQRTEQGDSAMYLCASSRGGSSNQPQHFGDGTRLSIL.

This clone was seen a single time. This rearrangement joins TRBV5-6 to TRBJ2-7, with TRBD1 identical over 12 bases. Losses at the gene ends were 4 bases for V and 4 bases for J; bases not matched to a gene: 6. CDR3 length equals 15 residues. Germline loops: CDR1 SGHDT, CDR2 YYEEEE. The DNA of the CDR3 is TGTGCCAGCAGCCCTGGGACAGGGGGCTTGTACGAGCAGTACTTC. Protein sequence: CASSPGTGGLYEQYF.

V usage is TRBV11-2 and J usage is TRBJ1-1; D not certain. In germline, CDR1 is SGHAT, CDR2 FQNNGV. The CDR3 runs 14 residues. V shed 3 bases and J shed 0 bases, with 8 bases lying between them. CDR3 region: CASSLTLMNTEAFF. The CDR3 coding sequence is TGTGCCAGCAGCTTGACTCTAATGAACACTGAAGCTTTCTTT.

The CDR3 is CASSVPSNTGELFF. CDR3 DNA: TGTGCCAGCAGCGTCCCCTCGAACACCGGGGAGCTGTTTTTT. The V and J genes are TRBV9 and TRBJ2-2; D unresolved. In germline, CDR1 is SGDLS, CDR2 YYNGEE. Trimming shortened V by 2 bases and J by 0 bases, and 5 bases separated the two germline ends. CDR3 length equals 14 residues.

Only one count was recorded for this clone. The gene calls are TRBV19 and TRBJ2-1; D is perhaps TRBD2 (6 bases). Germline-derived CDR1 and CDR2 are LNHDA and SQIVND (reference sequence). This CDR3 comprises 14 residues. V lost 4 bases, J lost 3 bases, and 10 bases lay in between. The CDR3 loop reads CASSTSGLYNEQFF. As DNA, the CDR3 is TGTGCCAGTAGTACCTCGGGACTCTACAATGAGCAGTTCTTC.

This clone was observed once. The chain recombines TRBV7-3 with TRBJ2-3; D unclear. V lost 1 base, J lost 3 bases, and 5 bases lay in between. The CDR3 extends over 13 amino acids. The germline CDR1 and CDR2 sequences are SGHTA and FQGTGA. The CDR3 loop is CASSLMSTDTQYF. The CDR3 bases are TGTGCCAGCAGCTTAATGAGTACAGATACGCAGTATTTT.

The rearrangement joins TRBV27 to TRBJ2-2; D is possibly TRBD2 (5 bases). CDR1 is MNHEY, CDR2 SMNVEV, per germline (reference sequence). The CDR3 is 13 residues long. The V gene lost 3 bases and the J gene lost 6 bases, with 8 bases spanning the gap. The CDR3 loop reads CASSLAGPGELFF. The CDR3 DNA reads as TGTGCCAGCAGTTTGGCGGGCCCCGGGGAGCTGTTTTTT.

V is TRBV5-1 and J is TRBJ2-1; D perhaps matches TRBD2 (6 bases). Trimming removed 2 bases at V and 5 bases at J, with 8 bases between. In germline, CDR1 is SGHRS, CDR2 YFSETQ. The CDR3 runs 13 residues. In nucleotides, the CDR3 is TGCGCCAGCAGCTTCGGGGGAGACAATGAGCAGTTCTTC. As protein: CASSFGGDNEQFF.

This chain joins TRBV11-2 and TRBJ2-1; TRBD1 might be the D (6 bases). The CDR3 sequence is 15 residues long. V lost 2 bases to trimming and J lost 3 bases, with 11 bases between them. CDR1 is SGHAT and CDR2 is FQNNGV in the germline V gene. The CDR3: CASSLSDRSYNEQFF. The CDR3 nucleotides read TGTGCCAGCAGCTTAAGCGACAGGAGCTACAATGAGCAGTTCTTC.

CDR3 sequence: CASSPGDSNQPQHF. CDR3 coding DNA: TGCGCCAGCAGCCCGGGAGATAGCAATCAGCCCCAGCATTTT. The chain uses TRBV5-1 and TRBJ1-5; D is undetermined. Germline V gene data show CDR1 as SGHRS and CDR2 as YFSETQ. CDR3 length equals 14 residues. V lost 4 bases to trimming and J lost 0 bases, with 8 bases between them.

This chain joins TRBV18 and TRBJ2-3; possibly TRBD2 for D (6 bases). The V gene's germline CDR1 is KGHSH and CDR2 LQKENI. Trimming removed 5 bases at V and 0 bases at J, with 12 bases between. The CDR3 spans 15 residues. CDR3 DNA sequence: TGTGCCAGCTCATTGCGGACTACTAGCACAGATACGCAGTATTTT. Translating it yields CASSLRTTSTDTQYF.

The rearrangement links TRBV29-1 to TRBJ1-2; possibly TRBD1 for D (6 bases). The CDR3 has 14 amino acids. Trimming shortened V by 3 bases and J by 2 bases, and 13 bases separated the two germline ends. Per germline, CDR1 SQVTM and CDR2 ANQGSEA. CDR3 in DNA: TGCAGCGTTGAGGCAAAACAGGGCAACTATGGCTACACCTTC. As protein: CSVEAKQGNYGYTF.

In its sample, this clone was seen a few times. As DNA, the CDR3 is TGTGCCAGCAGCTTAGTGGGTCAGGGGGCATGGACCGGGGAGCTGTTTTTT. Protein sequence: CASSLVGQGAWTGELFF. V is TRBV7-6 and J is TRBJ2-2; 8 bases line up with TRBD1. CDR3 length: 17 residues. V shed 1 base and J 5 bases; nucleotides not matched to a gene: 9. The germline V gene has CDR1 SGHVS and CDR2 FNYEAQ.

The chain couples TRBV5-4 to TRBJ2-1; weak D call: TRBD2 (6 bases). CDR3 length equals 16 residues. The ends were cut back, 5 bases at V and 0 bases at J, with 15 bases in the middle. Germline assignment: CDR1 SGHNT and CDR2 YYREEE (reference sequence). The CDR3 sequence is CASRGTGTSSYNEQFF. DNA for the CDR3: TGTGCCAGCAGGGGGACCGGGACTTCCTCCTACAATGAGCAGTTCTTC.

CDR3 DNA: TGTGCCAGCAGTGAGGGGCGGGGGGAAAAACTGTTTTTT. Protein sequence: CASSEGRGEKLFF. The J gene is TRBJ1-4, the V gene TRBV2, with a possible D match to TRBD1 (5 bases). CDR3 length: 13 residues. Germline V gene lookup returns CDR1 SNHLY and CDR2 FYNNEI. V gave up 3 bases and J gave up 8 bases, with 10 bases separating them.

The rearrangement links TRBV30 to TRBJ1-2, with 9 nucleotides matching TRBD1. Per germline, CDR1 GTSNPN and CDR2 SVGIG (reference sequence). The CDR3 spans 14 residues. V shed 3 bases, J shed 3 bases, and the junction held 5 bases outside the gene matches. The CDR3 bases are TGTGCCTGGAGCGGACAGGGGCCATACTATGGCTACACCTTC. This sequence encodes CAWSGQGPYYGYTF.

This clone was found a few times. The V gene is TRBV7-3, the J gene TRBJ2-4; weak D call: TRBD2 (5 bases). The V gene lost 4 bases and the J gene lost 5 bases, with 15 bases spanning the gap. This CDR3 contains 15 residues. Looked up from germline, CDR1 is SGHTA and CDR2 is FQGTGA. The CDR3 DNA is TGTGCCAGCAGCTCCAACCCCGACGGGGAAAACATTCAGTACTTC. Protein product: CASSSNPDGENIQYF.

The rearrangement links TRBV9 to TRBJ2-4; D possibly corresponds to TRBD2 (5 bases). V lost 3 bases and J 10 bases, leaving 17 bases between the germline ends. CDR1 and CDR2 (germline): SGDLS, YYNGEE. CDR3 size: 14 residues. CDR3 loop: CASSEGLEPGIQYF. CDR3 in DNA: TGTGCCAGCAGCGAAGGACTTGAACCGGGGATTCAGTACTTC.

This chain connects TRBV10-3 to TRBJ2-5, with 10 positions matching TRBD2. The CDR3 has 15 residues. The V gene end was trimmed by 3 bases and the J gene end by 1 base; junction bases not matched to a gene: 2. Germline CDR1 and CDR2: ENHRY and SYGVKD. CDR3: CAISDVAGGQETQYF. The CDR3 DNA sequence: TGTGCCATCAGTGATGTAGCGGGGGGCCAAGAGACCCAGTACTTC.

DNA for the CDR3: TGTGCCAGCAGCCAAACGGTGCAGGCCTACGAGCAGTACTTC. Its translation is CASSQTVQAYEQYF. J is TRBJ2-7 and V is TRBV7-2, with D uncertain. The ends were cut back, 5 bases at V and 2 bases at J, with 13 bases in the middle. Germline V gene data show CDR1 as SGHTA and CDR2 as FQGNSA. The CDR3 sequence is 14 residues long.

The chain joins TRBV7-2 to TRBJ2-7; D is perhaps TRBD2 (6 bases). V was cut by 2 bases and J by 2 bases, with 10 bases left in between. CDR1 is SGHTA, CDR2 FQGNSA, per germline. The CDR3 runs to 14 residues. CDR3 residues: CASSLSGQTYEQYF. The CDR3 coding sequence is TGTGCCAGCAGCTTAAGCGGGCAGACCTACGAGCAGTACTTC.

CDR3 protein: CASSTWTSGWMNTGELFF. The CDR3 DNA reads TGTGCCAGCAGTACCTGGACTAGCGGGTGGATGAACACCGGGGAGCTGTTTTTT. V usage is TRBV27 and J usage is TRBJ2-2, with 11 bases lining up with TRBD2. The V and J ends lost 5 bases and 1 base, in that order; junction bases with no gene match: 9. The CDR3 sequence is 18 residues long. Germline lookup yields CDR1 MNHEY and CDR2 SMNVEV (reference sequence).

The rearrangement uses TRBV29-1 and TRBJ1-1; D unresolved. Germline CDR1 is SQVTM and CDR2 is ANQGSEA. V was pared by 6 bases and J by 1 base, with 6 bases between. This CDR3 has 11 amino acids. The CDR3 loop is CSVARNTEAFF. CDR3 bases: TGCAGCGTCGCGAGGAACACTGAAGCTTTCTTT.

This chain links TRBV7-9 with TRBJ2-5; a weak D match, TRBD1 (6 bases). Germline CDR1 reads SEHNR; CDR2 reads FQNEAQ (reference sequence). The CDR3 covers 14 residues. The V gene lost 6 bases and the J gene lost 3 bases, with 14 bases spanning the gap. The CDR3 nucleotides read TGTGCCAGCAGGTACTCCAGGACAGAAGAGACCCAGTACTTC. Translated: CASRYSRTEETQYF. Together with reference TRBV7-9 and TRBJ2-5, the CDR3 gives the full variable domain: DTGVSQNPRHKITKRGQNVTFRCDPISEHNRLYWYRQTLGQGPEFLTYFQNEAQLEKSRLLSDRFSAERPKGSFSTLEIQRTEQGDSAMYLCASRYSRTEETQYFGPGTRLLVL.

The chain couples TRBV30 to TRBJ1-3, with 8 positions matching TRBD1. From germline, CDR1 is GTSNPN and CDR2 SVGIG (reference sequence). This CDR3 spans 14 amino acids. Trimming cost V 3 bases and J 2 bases; bases outside gene matches: 3. This chain's CDR3 is CAWRKQGAGNTIYF. CDR3 nucleotide sequence: TGTGCCTGGAGGAAACAGGGGGCTGGAAACACCATATATTTT. Full variable domain (missing parts from reference TRBV30 and TRBJ1-3): SQTIHQWPATLVQPVGSPLSLECTVEGTSNPNLYWYRQAAGRGLQLLFYSVGIGQISSEVPQNLSASRPQDRQFILSSKKLLLSDSGFYLCAWRKQGAGNTIYFGEGSWLTVV.

The chain is built from TRBV9 and TRBJ2-5; TRBD1 is a possible D gene (6 bases). Germline loops: CDR1 SGDLS, CDR2 YYNGEE. The V end lost 4 bases, the J end lost 1 base, and 11 bases lay between the germline ends. This CDR3 has 14 amino acids. CDR3 sequence (DNA): TGTGCCAGCAGCTTCCGGACAGCCCAAGAGACCCAGTACTTC. Amino acids: CASSFRTAQETQYF.

The rearrangement links TRBV29-1 to TRBJ1-1; TRBD1 is a possible D gene (5 bases). V lost 4 bases and J lost 4, with 13 bases in between. In germline, CDR1 is SQVTM, CDR2 ANQGSEA. The CDR3 runs to 13 residues. The CDR3 DNA sequence: TGCAGCGTTGGGGGCGATTCGAGCACTGAAGCTTTCTTT. Protein: CSVGGDSSTEAFF.

V gene TRBV7-6 combines with J gene TRBJ2-5, with 10 nucleotides matching TRBD2. Germline CDR1 and CDR2: SGHVS and FNYEAQ. The trim removed 4 bases at V and 4 bases at J, leaving 9 bases unmatched. This CDR3 is built from 16 residues. In DNA, the CDR3 is TGTGCCAGCAGCTCTTTTCTAGCGGGAGTCGGAGAGACCCAGTACTTC. Translating it yields CASSSFLAGVGETQYF.

The chain couples TRBV28 to TRBJ2-7; 9 bases are a match to TRBD2. The V gene's germline CDR1 is MDHEN and CDR2 SYDVKM. Losses at the gene ends were 9 bases for V and 12 bases for J; bases not matched to a gene: 15. This CDR3 comprises 13 residues. This chain's CDR3 is CASASGLAGTRYF. CDR3 in DNA: TGTGCCAGTGCCTCGGGGCTAGCGGGGACCCGGTACTTC.

This clone was counted only a few times. The rearrangement links TRBV7-2 to TRBJ2-7, with 7 nucleotides matching TRBD2. Germline V CDR1 and CDR2: SGHTA, FQGNSA. The V and J ends lost 5 bases and 0 bases, in that order; junction bases with no gene match: 7. The CDR3 extends over 15 amino acids. For the CDR3, the DNA is TGTGCCAGCAGCCCCTCTAGCGGTAGCTCCTACGAGCAGTACTTC. The encoded protein is CASSPSSGSSYEQYF.